The entry that follows covers one T cell receptor beta chain sequence. Enrolment of Seattle patients took place during active infection, and they were followed longitudinally. The sample is drawn from a study of blood T cell repertoires in COVID-19. V shed 4 bases and J 5 bases; nucleotides not matched to a gene: 7. The CDR3 spans 15 residues. Germline CDR1 reads SEHNR; CDR2 reads FQNEAQ (reference sequence). Original data processing: It was from reference gene primer amplification that nucleated cell counts were estimated. TCRdb's copy holds only in-frame clones and misses some; the assay was immunoSEQ multiplex PCR. The V and J calls and the clone size are those of that table, but D and trimming were determined from the DNA. The data contain about 270,000 clones, 70% to 90% of them singletons.

The sample consisted of peripheral blood. The chain recombines TRBV7-9 with TRBJ1-1; TRBD1 agrees at 10 bases. The sequence came from a woman in her 30s with COVID-19, enrolled during active disease. The DNA for the CDR3 is TGTGCCAGCAGCTCCCATACGGACAGGGGGACTGAAGCTTTCTTT. This sequence encodes CASSSHTDRGTEAFF.